The 15 T cell receptor gamma chains listed next were all sequenced from one sample in a study of gammadelta T cells in human blood. TCRdb re-called the RT-PCR reads using CATT. The sample holds 350 to 450 gamma-chain clones, roughly 13% seen once. Specimen: Vgamma9Vdelta2 gamma-delta T cells from adult blood. The source of these receptors is a human donor.

The chain joins TRGV9 to TRGJP. The J gene was not available in TCRdb and was assigned here by matching the DNA to germline segments. CDR1 is GITISATS and CDR2 is ISYDGTV in the germline V gene (reference sequence). V shed 0 bases, J shed 7 bases, and the junction held 12 bases outside the gene matches. This CDR3 is built from 19 residues. The CDR3 DNA reads as TGTGCCTTGTGGGAGGTGTGGGGGAAAAAGGAGTTGGGCAAAAAAATCAAGGTATTT. This sequence encodes CALWEVWGKKELGKKIKVF.

Points on this clone: A far larger clone is off by one base, so a read error is likely. V usage is TRGV8 and J usage is TRGJ1 or TRGJ2. The J gene is absent in TCRdb and was assigned here via DNA matching to germline. CDR1 is VENAVY and CDR2 is YDSYNSRV in the germline V gene. This CDR3 is built from 13 residues. Trimming took 8 bases from V and 0 from J; bases not matched to a gene: 7. The CDR3 sequence: CATFSSNYYKKLF. The CDR3 DNA follows: TGTGCCACCTTCAGCTCGAATTATTATAAGAAACTCTTT.

Details on this clone: With a much larger clone just one base away, this may be a read error. The chain recombines TRGV9 with TRGJP. Per the germline V gene, CDR1 is GITISATS and CDR2 is ISYDGTV (reference sequence). The CDR3 totals 16 residues. The CDR3 nucleotides are TGTGCCTTGTGGGAGGTTTTGGAGTTGTGCAAAAAAATCAAGGTATTT. Encoded protein: CALWEVLELCKKIKVF.

In its sample, this clone was seen a few times. A much larger clone sits a single nucleotide away, making a read error possible. This CDR3 is also generated by other DNA sequences in the sample. The chain recombines TRGV10 with TRGJP1. TRGV10 is an open reading frame whose function is uncertain. This CDR3 spans 14 amino acids. The ends lost 8 bases at V and 10 bases at J; junction bases unmatched: 14. The CDR3 is CAAWDPLVDWFKIF. The DNA for the CDR3 is TGTGCTGCGTGGGACCCCTTAGTGGATTGGTTCAAGATATTT.

The rearrangement joins TRGV9 to TRGJ1 or TRGJ2. The CDR3 contains 14 residues. With 2 bases clipped from V and 7 bases from J, the junction kept 11 bases outside the gene matches. CDR1 is GITISATS and CDR2 is ISYDGTV in the germline V gene (reference sequence). The CDR3 region has the DNA TGTGCCTTGTGGGAGGGACCTTTAAGGTATAAGAAACTCTTT. Translation: CALWEGPLRYKKLF.

The chain carries TRGV9 and TRGJP. TCRdb records no J gene; here it was assigned by comparing the DNA to germline. Germline V gene data show CDR1 as GITISATS and CDR2 as ISYDGTV (reference sequence). The CDR3 runs to 16 residues. V dropped 8 bases and J dropped 8; count of bases not matched to a gene: 12. The CDR3 sequence is CALLKVGKLGKKIKVF. CDR3 nucleotide sequence: TGTGCCTTGTTGAAGGTGGGAAAGTTGGGCAAAAAAATCAAGGTATTT.

Comment on this clone: One end of the junction is discordant with germline, which a read error may explain. This sequence joins TRGV9 and TRGJP. This CDR3 has 16 amino acids. Germline V gives CDR1 GITISATS, CDR2 ISYDGTV (reference sequence). CDR3 region: CALWEGQELGKKNKVF. The CDR3 coding sequence is TGTGCCTTGTGGGAGGGGCAAGAGTTGGGCAAAAAAAACAAGGTATTT.

By share, this clone counts as large. The J gene is TRGJP, the V gene TRGV9. The J segment lost 4 bases and the V segment lost 3 bases, leaving 6 bases of the junction unmatched. Per germline, CDR1 GITISATS and CDR2 ISYDGTV (reference sequence). The CDR3 is made up of 17 amino acids. The CDR3 is CALWEILQELGKKIKVF. CDR3 nucleotide sequence: TGTGCCTTGTGGGAGATTCTACAAGAGTTGGGCAAAAAAATCAAGGTATTT.

This clone is categorized as hyperexpanded (1% or more). At the DNA level, this CDR3 is encoded by other sequences in the same sample as well. The chain couples TRGV9 to TRGJP. CDR1 and CDR2 from the germline V gene are GITISATS and ISYDGTV (reference sequence). The CDR3 loop spans 16 amino acids. Trimming removed 3 bases from V and 4 bases from J; junction bases left unmatched: 3. The CDR3 DNA sequence: TGTGCCTTGTGGGAGTCTCAAGAGTTGGGCAAAAAAATCAAGGTATTT. Translated, it gives CALWESQELGKKIKVF.

By sample share, this clone is large (0.1 to 1%). Being one base from a much bigger clone, this may be a read error. Other DNA sequences from this sample encode an identical CDR3 as well. The genes are TRGV9 and TRGJP. The V gene's germline CDR1 is GITISATS and CDR2 ISYDGTV (reference sequence). The junction had 0 bases not matched to a gene; V was cut back by 2 bases and J by 2 bases. CDR3 length equals 16 residues. The CDR3 spells CALWEGQELGKKIKVF. The CDR3 DNA reads as TGTGCCTTGTGGGAGGGGCAAGAGTTGGGCAAAAAAATCAAGGTATTT.

As to this clone: The protein TCRdb lists belongs to a much larger clone and differs from this DNA's translation at residues 3 and 8, which points to a read error; the protein shown is made from the DNA. This chain connects TRGV9 to TRGJP. The J gene is not listed in TCRdb, so it was assigned here from a DNA match to germline. The CDR3 has 16 residues. CDR1 is GITISATS and CDR2 is ISYDGTV in the germline V gene (reference sequence). This chain's CDR3 is CAFWEAQDLGKKIKVF. DNA of the CDR3: TGTGCCTTTTGGGAGGCCCAAGATTTGGGCAAAAAAATCAAGGTATTT.

This clone is termed large (0.1 to 1%). The J gene is TRGJP, the V gene TRGV9. The CDR3 loop spans 18 amino acids. V lost 0 bases and J lost 6; bases outside the gene matches: 8. Germline V lookup: CDR1 GITISATS, CDR2 ISYDGTV (reference sequence). The CDR3 loop reads CALWEVHTRELGKKIKVF. CDR3 coding DNA: TGTGCCTTGTGGGAGGTGCATACCCGAGAGTTGGGCAAAAAAATCAAGGTATTT.

For this clone: With only one base between it and a far larger clone, this is likely a read error. The rearrangement links TRGV9 to TRGJP. The CDR3 extends over 16 amino acids. CDR1 and CDR2 from the germline V gene are GITISATS and ISYDGTV (reference sequence). CDR3: CALWEVQELGKKSKVF. The CDR3 DNA reads as TGTGCCTTGTGGGAGGTGCAAGAGTTGGGCAAAAAAAGCAAGGTATTT.

Notes on this clone: A much larger clone is a single base away; this may be a read error. This CDR3 is also generated by other DNA sequences in the sample. The chain carries TRGV9 and TRGJP. Germline V gene data show CDR1 as GITISATS and CDR2 as ISYDGTV (reference sequence). The CDR3 is 16 amino acids. The CDR3 region has the DNA TGTGCCCTGTGGGAGGCATTAGAGTTGGGCAAAAAAATCAAGGTATTT. Amino acid sequence: CALWEALELGKKIKVF.

In its sample, this clone ranks as large. The rearrangement links TRGV9 to TRGJP. Trimming at V came to 3 bases and at J to 7 bases, leaving 9 bases not matched to a gene. This CDR3 has 17 residues. Germline V gene sequence: CDR1 GITISATS, CDR2 ISYDGTV (reference sequence). In nucleotides, the CDR3 is TGTGCCTTGTGGGAGCCGCTTGCGGAGTTGGGCAAAAAAATCAAGGTATTT. Translation: CALWEPLAELGKKIKVF.